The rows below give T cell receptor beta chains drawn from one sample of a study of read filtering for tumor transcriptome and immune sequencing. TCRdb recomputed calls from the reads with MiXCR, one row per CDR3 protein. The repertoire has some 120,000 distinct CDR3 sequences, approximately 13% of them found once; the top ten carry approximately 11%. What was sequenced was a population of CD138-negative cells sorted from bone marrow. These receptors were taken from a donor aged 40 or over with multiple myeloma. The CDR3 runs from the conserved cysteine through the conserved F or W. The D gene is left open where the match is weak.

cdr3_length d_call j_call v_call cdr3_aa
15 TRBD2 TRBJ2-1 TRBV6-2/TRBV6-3 CASTVAGGPYNEQFF
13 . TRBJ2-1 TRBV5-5 CASSKGYENEQFF
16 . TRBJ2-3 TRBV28 CASSTRLEAGTDTQYF
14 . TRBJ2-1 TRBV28 CASSASIRGAKQFF
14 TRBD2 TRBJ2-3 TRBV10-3 CASKSGSGTDTQYF
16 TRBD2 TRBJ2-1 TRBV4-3 CASSQVSGLAYNEQFF
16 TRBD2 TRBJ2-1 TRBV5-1 CASKLTAGASSNEQFF
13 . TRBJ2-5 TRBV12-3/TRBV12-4 CASSSGIQETQYF
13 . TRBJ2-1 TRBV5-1 CASSLDVVAEQFF
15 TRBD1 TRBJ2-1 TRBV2 CASSVRTGIYNEQFF
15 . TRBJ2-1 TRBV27 CASSLSAQGVDEQFF
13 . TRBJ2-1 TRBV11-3 CASSALPGNEQFF
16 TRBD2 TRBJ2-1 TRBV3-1 CASSPRTSGSYNEQFF
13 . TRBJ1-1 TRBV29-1 CSATRERDTEAFF
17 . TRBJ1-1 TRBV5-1 CASRHDDRQRMNTEAFF
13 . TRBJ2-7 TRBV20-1 CSARDGYSYEQYF
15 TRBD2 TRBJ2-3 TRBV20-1 CSARNSGTSTDTQYF
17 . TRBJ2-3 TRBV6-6 CASRSEGGGLNTDTQYF
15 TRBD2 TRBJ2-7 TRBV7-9 CASSLDGRGAYEQYF
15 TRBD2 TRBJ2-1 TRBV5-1 CASSVGLAGRNEQFF
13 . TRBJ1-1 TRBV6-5 CASSHILNTEASF
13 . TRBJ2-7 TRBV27 CASSRSLRYEQYF
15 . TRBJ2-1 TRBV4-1 CASSQKAWTINEQFF
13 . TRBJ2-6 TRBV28 CASNESGANVLTF
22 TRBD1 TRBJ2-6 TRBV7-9 CASSLDWRRDRRFSSGANVLTF
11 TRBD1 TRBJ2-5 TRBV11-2 CASTGGETQYF
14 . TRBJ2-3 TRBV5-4 CASSSTTPEDTQYF
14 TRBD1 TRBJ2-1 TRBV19 CASTTGVGYNEQFF
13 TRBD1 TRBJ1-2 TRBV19 CASSARGLDGYTF
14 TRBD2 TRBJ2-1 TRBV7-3 CASSRTRDYNEQFF
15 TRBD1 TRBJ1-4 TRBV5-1 CASSLGDSHNEKLFF
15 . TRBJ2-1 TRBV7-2 CASSLADYTYNEQFF
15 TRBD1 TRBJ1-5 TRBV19 CASSRDRRSNQPQHF
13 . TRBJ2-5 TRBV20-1 CSARQTAQETQYF
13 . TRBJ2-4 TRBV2 CASKGSLINIQYF
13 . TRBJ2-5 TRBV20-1 CSAPQRYQETQYF
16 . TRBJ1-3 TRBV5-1 CASSSRDTNSGNTIYF
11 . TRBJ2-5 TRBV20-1 CSVTAPETQYF
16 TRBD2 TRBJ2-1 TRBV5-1 CASSLGLAGGNHEQFF
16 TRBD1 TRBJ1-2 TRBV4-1 CASSQGEAGTVYGYTF
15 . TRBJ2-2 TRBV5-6 CASSLGGYPTGELFF